The next 17 T cell receptor beta chains were all read from a single sample in a study of OX40 agonist ivuxolimab in advanced cancers. The protocol was immunoSEQ multiplex PCR, while the TCRdb copy is restricted to in-frame clones and leaves out a portion. The sample shows tens of thousands of clones, over 65% of them seen only once. The material was CD4+ or CD8+ T cells sorted from blood, obtained in a trial of the OX40 agonist ivuxolimab. All receptors derive from an adult with an advanced solid tumor such as melanoma, head and neck, liver or kidney cancer.

The count of this clone is one. The genes are TRBV6-6 and TRBJ2-3; 8 positions agree with TRBD1. J gave up 3 bases and V 6 bases, and 11 bases lay outside the gene matches. The CDR3 is 16 amino acids. Germline values: CDR1 MNHNY, CDR2 SVGAGI (reference sequence). This chain's CDR3 is CASRTGQGSFTDTQYF. The CDR3 region has the DNA TGTGCCAGCAGGACCGGACAGGGTTCGTTTACAGATACGCAGTATTTT.

V gene TRBV29-1 combines with J gene TRBJ2-6; D is unclear. The CDR3 runs 13 residues. CDR1 SQVTM and CDR2 ANQGSEA come from the germline V gene. Trimming cost V 5 bases and J 0 bases, with 5 bases left between them. The CDR3 region has the DNA TGCAGCGTTCTGATCTCTGGGGCCAACGTCCTGACTTTC. This gives the protein CSVLISGANVLTF.

This clone was recorded once. The chain couples TRBV10-3 to TRBJ2-2, with 16 bases lining up with TRBD2. CDR1 ENHRY and CDR2 SYGVKD come from the germline V gene. V shed 10 bases and J 3 bases; nucleotides not matched to a gene: 11. This CDR3 comprises 18 residues. The DNA of the CDR3 is TGTGCCACCCTCCCGGGACTAGCGGGAGGGACGGACACCGGGGAGCTGTTTTTT. It encodes CATLPGLAGGTDTGELFF.

The gene calls are TRBV7-9 and TRBJ2-7; maybe TRBD2 (5 bases). The CDR3 loop spans 13 amino acids. Trimming left V 7 bases short and J 7 bases short, with 17 bases between. Germline CDR1 is SEHNR and CDR2 is FQNEAQ (reference sequence). The CDR3, as DNA: TGTGCCAGCACCCTAGGTGGGCCGGGGGAGCAGTACTTC. It is translated as CASTLGGPGEQYF.

This clone was detected a few times. This rearrangement joins TRBV28 to TRBJ1-2; TRBD1 is a possible D gene (5 bases). Trimming removed 1 base from V and 8 bases from J, with 14 bases in between. This CDR3 spans 14 amino acids. From germline, CDR1 is MDHEN and CDR2 SYDVKM. CDR3 DNA sequence: TGTGCCAGCAGTTTATCCGTCGGATGGGGCGGCTACACCTTC. Its protein is CASSLSVGWGGYTF.

The chain has TRBV14 and TRBJ2-7; 7 nucleotides match TRBD2. Germline CDR1 and CDR2: SGHDN and FVKESK. This CDR3 is built from 14 residues. J was trimmed by 6 bases and V by 5 bases; bases with no gene match: 10. CDR3 in amino acids: CASSRSGILGEQYF. The DNA for the CDR3 is TGTGCCAGCAGCAGAAGCGGGATTCTCGGCGAGCAGTACTTC.

This clone was counted between two and nine times. V gene TRBV12-5 combines with J gene TRBJ2-2, with TRBD1 identical over 7 bases. Trimming removed 1 base from V and 3 bases from J; junction bases left unmatched: 5. The CDR3 is 16 residues long. Germline assignment: CDR1 LGHNT and CDR2 FRNRAP. The CDR3: CASGLATGLDTGELFF. The CDR3 DNA sequence: TGTGCTAGTGGTTTGGCGACAGGGCTCGACACCGGGGAGCTGTTTTTT.

The chain recombines TRBV14 with TRBJ2-7, with D maybe TRBD2 (6 bases). Trimming removed 4 bases at V and 3 bases at J, with 19 bases between. There are 16 residues in the CDR3. Per the germline V gene, CDR1 is SGHDN and CDR2 is FVKESK. The CDR3, as DNA: TGTGCCAGCAGCCTTCTAGCGACCGGCGGAAACTACGAGCAGTACTTC. It encodes CASSLLATGGNYEQYF.

The chain links TRBV5-4 to TRBJ2-3, with D possibly matching TRBD2 (6 bases). V gave up 3 bases and J gave up 2 bases, with 7 bases separating them. CDR1 is SGHNT and CDR2 is YYREEE in the germline V gene (reference sequence). The CDR3 runs to 13 residues. CDR3 coding DNA: TGTGCCAGCAGCTCGGGACTCACAGATACGCAGTATTTT. This gives the protein CASSSGLTDTQYF.

This chain links TRBV5-1 with TRBJ1-2; D gene uncertain. Germline CDR1 SGHRS, CDR2 YFSETQ. Trimming stripped 5 bases from V and 6 bases from J, with 11 bases between. The CDR3 sequence is 12 residues long. CDR3 protein: CASREGRDGYTF. The DNA for the CDR3 is TGCGCCAGCAGGGAGGGCCGGGATGGCTACACCTTC.

This clone was counted a single time. This sequence joins TRBV6-1 and TRBJ2-4; D not certain. This CDR3 contains 15 residues. The germline gives CDR1 MNHNS, CDR2 SASEGT. Deletions cut 5 bases from V and 0 bases from J, with 11 bases between. CDR3 sequence: CASSPSSVAKNIQYF. The CDR3 DNA sequence: TGTGCCAGCAGTCCCTCCTCAGTAGCCAAAAACATTCAGTACTTC.

The genes are TRBV12-5 and TRBJ2-7; the D gene is possibly TRBD1 (5 bases). This CDR3 has 11 residues. Between the trimmed V and J ends, which lost 4 bases and 6 bases, there was a span of 7 bases. Germline assignment: CDR1 LGHNT and CDR2 FRNRAP. In nucleotides, the CDR3 is TGTGCTAGTGGTTCAGACAGCGAGCAGTACTTC. Amino acids: CASGSDSEQYF.

This sequence joins TRBV6-1 and TRBJ1-2; D is unclear. Germline CDR1 reads MNHNS; CDR2 reads SASEGT. The CDR3 totals 12 residues. Trimming removed 7 bases at V and 5 bases at J, with 11 bases between. CDR3 nucleotide sequence: TGTGCCAGCACTTGGGAGAGGTATGGCTACACCTTC. Translating gives CASTWERYGYTF.

This clone is a singleton in its sample. One end of the junction varies from germline; a read error may be responsible. CDR3 sequence: CASSPRDRGHEQYF. The CDR3 DNA reads TGTGCTAGCAGCCCCCGGGACAGGGGCCACGAGCAGTACTTC. The V gene is TRBV7-7, the J gene TRBJ2-7; TRBD1 matches at 10 bases. This CDR3 is 14 amino acids long. CDR1 is SSHAT, CDR2 FNYEAQ, per germline (reference sequence).

This chain connects TRBV5-1 to TRBJ1-2, with D possibly TRBD1 on 5 matching bases. CDR3 size: 19 residues. Trimming removed 3 bases at V and 8 bases at J, with 32 bases between. CDR1 is SGHRS, CDR2 YFSETQ, per germline. The CDR3 loop reads CASSSRPGGAMADGLGYTF. CDR3 sequence (DNA): TGCGCCAGCAGCTCGAGACCGGGAGGGGCGATGGCTGATGGTTTAGGCTACACCTTC.

The chain has TRBV28 and TRBJ2-5, with 7 nucleotides matching TRBD1. This CDR3 has 15 residues. The J segment lost 5 bases and the V segment lost 6 bases, leaving 12 bases of the junction unmatched. Germline V CDR1 and CDR2: MDHEN, SYDVKM. CDR3 sequence (DNA): TGTGCCAGCAGCCAGTCCATGTCACAGGGGGAGACCCAGTACTTC. Protein product: CASSQSMSQGETQYF.

Only one count was recorded for this clone. The chain carries TRBV27 and TRBJ1-2; possible D gene TRBD1, 6 bases. CDR3 length: 13 amino acids. The V gene's germline CDR1 is MNHEY and CDR2 SMNVEV (reference sequence). The ends were cut back, 5 bases at V and 4 bases at J, with 11 bases in the middle. CDR3 DNA: TGTGCCAGCAGTCGACAGGATGCCTATGGCTACACCTTC. It specifies CASSRQDAYGYTF.